The T cell receptor (beta chain) described here comes from a study of blood T cell repertoires in COVID-19. Study-wide background: Italy, Spain and the United States were the sources of the convalescent and acute COVID-19 samples.

Per the original methods: Estimation of nucleated cell counts relied on the amplification of reference gene primers. Assay: immunoSEQ multiplex PCR; the TCRdb copy retains only in-frame clones and omits some. The DNA was the basis for D and trimming; V, J and clone size are from that table. The sample yields roughly 100,000 clones, around 87% seen once. This clone was seen only a few times. This CDR3 region has 13 residues. V lost 5 bases to trimming and J lost 7 bases, with 15 bases between them. The germline CDR1 and CDR2 sequences are SGHNT and YENEEA. The source of this sequence is a man in his fifties or sixties with active or convalescent COVID-19. The chain uses TRBV11-3 and TRBJ2-7; a weak D match, TRBD2 (5 bases). The specimen sequenced was peripheral blood. CDR3 sequence (DNA): TGTGCCAGCAGCCCTCCCGGGAAAACTGAGCAGTACTTC. Translating gives CASSPPGKTEQYF.